The 25 T cell receptor beta chains in this list originate from one sample, sequenced in a study of OX40 agonist ivuxolimab in advanced cancers. Using immunoSEQ multiplex PCR, the repertoire was profiled, and TCRdb retains in-frame clones only, with some absent. The table shows more than 7,500 clones, with 55% to 75% occurring only once. This specimen consisted of CD4+ or CD8+ T cells sorted from blood, obtained in a trial of the OX40 agonist ivuxolimab. The source is an adult with an advanced solid tumor such as melanoma, head and neck, liver or kidney cancer.

As for this clone: A junction end diverges from the germline sequence, so it may reflect a read error. The rearrangement links TRBV7-9 to TRBJ1-2; a weak D match, TRBD1 (5 bases). The germline V gene encodes CDR1 SEHNR and CDR2 FQNEAQ (reference sequence). The CDR3 is 12 amino acids. The CDR3 here is CASSLSGRGKHF. The CDR3 nucleotides are TGTGCCAGCAGCTTATCTGGCCGGGGGAAACACTTC.

This clone was counted a few times. The gene calls are TRBV27 and TRBJ1-1, with a tentative D call TRBD1 (5 bases). V dropped 3 bases and J dropped 3 bases, with 14 bases sitting between them. Germline V lookup: CDR1 MNHEY, CDR2 SMNVEV (reference sequence). The CDR3 is 15 residues long. CDR3 sequence: CASSFGAGLYTEAFF. The CDR3, as DNA: TGTGCCAGCAGTTTTGGGGCGGGGTTATACACTGAAGCTTTCTTT.

V is TRBV5-6 and J is TRBJ2-7, with 8 bases lining up with TRBD1. Germline-derived CDR1 and CDR2 are SGHDT and YYEEEE. The CDR3 has 14 amino acids. J lost 5 bases, V lost 0 bases, and 4 bases had no gene match. The CDR3 DNA reads TGTGCCAGCAGCTTGGCAGGGGGCCTCAACGAGCAGTACTTC. Its translation: CASSLAGGLNEQYF.

CDR3 sequence reads: CASSIGSRNEQYF. In nucleotides, the CDR3 is TGTGCCAGTAGTATAGGTAGCCGGAACGAGCAGTACTTC. The chain carries TRBV19 and TRBJ2-7; D is undetermined. The CDR3 runs to 13 residues. Germline assignment: CDR1 LNHDA and CDR2 SQIVND (reference sequence). Deletions cut 1 base from V and 5 bases from J, with 9 bases between.

The rearrangement uses TRBV19 and TRBJ2-7, with 8 bases lining up with TRBD2. The CDR3 totals 14 residues. Germline V lookup: CDR1 LNHDA, CDR2 SQIVND (reference sequence). V lost 3 bases and J lost 5; bases outside the gene matches: 6. Here the CDR3 DNA reads TGTGCCAGTAGTATTACTCGGGAGGGCAACGAGCAGTACTTC. Translating it yields CASSITREGNEQYF.

This rearrangement joins TRBV12-5 to TRBJ2-1; D perhaps matches TRBD2 (6 bases). Trimming took off 7 bases at V and 7 bases at J, with 17 bases between the two ends. The CDR3 is 14 residues long. Germline lookup yields CDR1 LGHNT and CDR2 FRNRAP. The CDR3 reads CASAQSAGWNEQFF. The CDR3, as DNA: TGTGCTAGTGCCCAATCGGCGGGGTGGAATGAGCAGTTCTTC.

This rearrangement joins TRBV4-3 to TRBJ2-7; D may be TRBD1 (6 bases). Trimming cost V 3 bases and J 3 bases, with 9 bases left between them. CDR3 size: 13 residues. Germline V gene lookup returns CDR1 LGHNA and CDR2 YSLEER. CDR3: CASSHLQGYEQYF. The DNA of the CDR3 is TGCGCCAGCAGCCACTTACAGGGCTACGAGCAGTACTTC.

The chain carries TRBV7-2 and TRBJ2-3, with TRBD1 identical over 8 bases. This CDR3 has 15 amino acids. The trim removed 4 bases at V and 4 bases at J, leaving 7 bases unmatched. The germline V gene has CDR1 SGHTA and CDR2 FQGNSA. The chain's CDR3 is CASSYPQGASDTQYF. The CDR3 coding sequence is TGTGCCAGCAGCTACCCCCAGGGGGCATCAGATACGCAGTATTTT. Supplemented by reference TRBV7-2 and TRBJ2-3, the full variable domain reads GAGVSQSPSNKVTEKGKDVELRCDPISGHTALYWYRQSLGQGLEFLIYFQGNSAPDKSGLPSDRFSAERTGGSVSTLTIQRTQQEDSAVYLCASSYPQGASDTQYFGPGTRLTVL.

This clone occurred a few times. The rearrangement links TRBV10-2 to TRBJ2-7; D unclear. Trimming left V 3 bases short and J 4 bases short, with 7 bases between. The CDR3 contains 12 residues. The germline CDR1 and CDR2 sequences are WSHSY and SAAADI. Here the CDR3 DNA reads TGCGCCAGCAGTGAATGGGGTTACGAGCAGTACTTC. It translates to CASSEWGYEQYF.

As concerns this clone: A far more abundant clone sits one base away, making this likely a read error. Other nucleotide sequences in the sample specify the same CDR3. J is TRBJ2-7 and V is TRBV13; TRBD2 might be the D (6 bases). The CDR3 totals 11 residues. Germline V CDR1 and CDR2: PRHDT, FYEKMQ (reference sequence). CDR3 DNA: TGTGCCAGCAGCTTGCGGGACGAACAGTACTTC. This translates into CASSLRDEQYF.

Within the sample, this clone is large (0.1 to 1%). J is TRBJ2-7 and V is TRBV28, with D unclear. The CDR3 spans 17 residues. Germline V lookup: CDR1 MDHEN, CDR2 SYDVKM. The V end lost 3 bases, the J end lost 4 bases, and 22 bases lay between the germline ends. This CDR3 is CASSLVIRYYRGYEQYF. CDR3 DNA: TGTGCCAGCAGTTTGGTCATAAGGTACTATCGAGGTTACGAGCAGTACTTC.

V is TRBV27 and J is TRBJ1-2; no clear D gene. This CDR3 has 13 amino acids. In germline, CDR1 is MNHEY, CDR2 SMNVEV (reference sequence). Trimming took off 8 bases at V and 4 bases at J, with 14 bases between the two ends. CDR3 sequence: CASAPGLGYGYTF. The DNA of the CDR3 is TGTGCCAGCGCTCCGGGTTTGGGCTATGGCTACACCTTC.

The V call is TRBV6-5, the J call TRBJ1-1; TRBD1 is a possible D gene (5 bases). Germline V lookup: CDR1 MNHEY, CDR2 SVGAGI. The CDR3 has 12 residues. V lost 6 bases to trimming and J lost 3 bases, with 8 bases between them. CDR3 amino acids: CASSRDYTEAFF. The CDR3 DNA sequence: TGTGCCAGCAGCCGGGACTACACTGAAGCTTTCTTT.

The chain links TRBV9 to TRBJ2-2, with D maybe TRBD1 (7 bases). The V gene's germline CDR1 is SGDLS and CDR2 YYNGEE. CDR3 size: 14 residues. V lost 3 bases to trimming and J lost 4 bases, with 10 bases between them. This CDR3 reads CASSGRGVTGELFF. Here the CDR3 DNA reads TGTGCCAGCAGCGGCAGGGGGGTCACCGGGGAGCTGTTTTTT. Full variable domain (remainder filled in from reference TRBV9 and TRBJ2-2): DSGVTQTPKHLITATGQRVTLRCSPRSGDLSVYWYQQSLDQGLQFLIQYYNGEERAKGNILERFSAQQFPDLHSELNLSSLELGDSALYFCASSGRGVTGELFFGEGSRLTVL.

V gene TRBV13 combines with J gene TRBJ2-1; 11 bases align to TRBD2. The CDR3 runs to 20 residues. V was clipped by 4 bases and J by 0 bases; unmatched bases: 14. CDR1 and CDR2 from the germline V gene are PRHDT and FYEKMQ (reference sequence). The CDR3 nucleotides read TGTGCCAGCAGCTCAAGCCCGGGACTAGCGGCGCGGAGCTCCTACAATGAGCAGTTCTTC. It encodes CASSSSPGLAARSSYNEQFF.

This clone was found a few times. As the CDR3 is not closed by the conserved phenylalanine or tryptophan, this likely results from a read error. The DNA is left out, because the CDR3 cannot be placed on it with certainty; the CDR3 is given as TCRdb lists it. V is TRBV23-1 and J is TRBJ1-1. TRBV23-1 is treated as an ORF (open reading frame) with a function not yet certain. A total of 11 residues make up the CDR3, ends included. CDR3: CASSQSGTKGS.

The J gene is TRBJ2-3, the V gene TRBV30; D ambiguous. This CDR3 comprises 13 residues. The V gene lost 2 bases and the J gene lost 2 bases, with 8 bases spanning the gap. The germline CDR1 and CDR2 sequences are GTSNPN and SVGIG (reference sequence). CDR3 protein: CAWSPGNTDTQYF. The CDR3 DNA is TGTGCCTGGAGTCCTGGAAACACAGATACGCAGTATTTT.

This chain joins TRBV9 and TRBJ2-7; TRBD2 matches 9 bases. V dropped 4 bases and J dropped 1; count of bases not matched to a gene: 6. The CDR3 has 15 residues. Germline assignment: CDR1 SGDLS and CDR2 YYNGEE. CDR3 protein: CASSPQTSGSYEQYF. Here the CDR3 DNA reads TGTGCCAGCAGCCCCCAGACTAGCGGATCCTACGAGCAGTACTTC. Combining the CDR3 with reference TRBV9 and TRBJ2-7 gives the whole variable domain DSGVTQTPKHLITATGQRVTLRCSPRSGDLSVYWYQQSLDQGLQFLIQYYNGEERAKGNILERFSAQQFPDLHSELNLSSLELGDSALYFCASSPQTSGSYEQYFGPGTRLTVT.

CDR3 sequence (DNA): TGTGCCAGCAGTTTATTCCCCTTGGGTGGCTACACCTTC. Protein: CASSLFPLGGYTF. V gene TRBV27 combines with J gene TRBJ1-2, with D uncertain. CDR3 size: 13 residues. The V end was cut by 1 base, the J end by 7 bases, with 10 bases between. CDR1 is MNHEY, CDR2 SMNVEV, per germline (reference sequence).

The table lists this clone with a few counts. The chain links TRBV6-1 to TRBJ2-7; D is perhaps TRBD2 (5 bases). The CDR3 is made up of 14 amino acids. Looked up from germline, CDR1 is MNHNS and CDR2 is SASEGT. The ends were cut back, 2 bases at V and 2 bases at J, with 10 bases in the middle. In nucleotides, the CDR3 is TGTGCCAGCAGTGAAAAAGGACTTGCCTACGAGCAGTACTTC. Translation gives CASSEKGLAYEQYF.

The chain combines TRBV5-1 with TRBJ2-7; the D gene could be TRBD1 or TRBD2 (5 bases each). This CDR3 is 14 amino acids long. Deletions cut 4 bases from V and 2 bases from J, with 13 bases between. Germline V gives CDR1 SGHRS, CDR2 YFSETQ. The DNA of the CDR3 is TGCGCCAGCAGCCTAGGATCGGGGCCCTACGAGCAGTACTTC. Amino acid sequence: CASSLGSGPYEQYF.

In its sample, this clone was seen a few times. V and J are TRBV27 and TRBJ2-7, with D possibly being TRBD1 (6 bases). Per germline, CDR1 MNHEY and CDR2 SMNVEV (reference sequence). V lost 3 bases and J 3 bases, leaving 9 bases between the germline ends. The CDR3 consists of 13 residues. CDR3 bases: TGTGCCAGCAGTTTTGCAGGGGACTACGAGCAGTACTTC. Its protein product is CASSFAGDYEQYF.

CDR3 DNA: TGCGCCAGCAGCTCACAGGGTTTTGGGGCCAACGTCCTGACTTTC. This encodes CASSSQGFGANVLTF. V gene TRBV5-1 combines with J gene TRBJ2-6; a possible D gene is TRBD1 (6 bases). V was pared by 3 bases and J by 3 bases, with 10 bases between. The CDR3 is 15 amino acids. Germline CDR1 is SGHRS and CDR2 is YFSETQ.

The V call is TRBV4-1, the J call TRBJ2-7, with D hard to call. The V gene's germline CDR1 is MGHRA and CDR2 YSYEKL. The CDR3 length is 14 residues. The V gene lost 1 base and the J gene lost 0 bases, with 7 bases spanning the gap. CDR3 residues: CASSQGPASYEQYF. The CDR3 DNA reads TGCGCCAGCAGCCAAGGGCCAGCCTCCTACGAGCAGTACTTC.

The chain links TRBV5-6 to TRBJ2-1; D perhaps matches TRBD2 (5 bases). Germline assignment: CDR1 SGHDT and CDR2 YYEEEE. The V end lost 3 bases, the J end lost 2 bases, and 12 bases lay between the germline ends. The length of the CDR3 is 15 residues. As DNA, the CDR3 is TGTGCCAGCAGCTCTGGCAGCGGACCCTACAATGAGCAGTTCTTC. Translating it yields CASSSGSGPYNEQFF. Supplemented by reference TRBV5-6 and TRBJ2-1, the full variable domain reads DAGVTQSPTHLIKTRGQQVTLRCSPKSGHDTVSWYQQALGQGPQFIFQYYEEEERQRGNFPDRFSGHQFPNYSSELNVNALLLGDSALYLCASSSGSGPYNEQFFGPGTRLTVL.